The T cell receptor beta chain under discussion was sequenced for a study of T cells expressing NK-cell markers. The CDR3 sequence is 15 residues long. Germline CDR1 DFQATT, CDR2 SNEGSKA (reference sequence). One entry per CDR3 protein, without DNA, is what TCRdb gives after re-calling the 5' RACE reads. The sample is made up of over 120,000 distinct CDR3 sequences, and the top ten hold 10% to 15% of it. The sequence was collected from a man aged 18 to 30 in good health. The chain uses TRBV20-1 and TRBJ2-1; the TRBD2 assignment by TCRdb is unverifiable without DNA. Sequenced input: blood T cells: a sorted CD56 or NKG2C T cell subset, CD4+ or CD8+ T cells, or bulk PBMC T cells (not recorded which). CDR3 amino acids: CSATPTSGRLNEQFF.